The 31 T cell receptor beta chains listed next were all sequenced from one sample in a study of blood T cells in healthy people across ages. Next came a second PCR, run for about 7 to 12 cycles, which used a sample-barcoded 5' primer along with a J-beta primer mix. TCRdb fed the 5' RACE reads into MiXCR, producing one record per CDR3 protein. The table lists hundreds of thousands of distinct CDR3 sequences, approximately 47% of them singletons. The material sequenced was blood. The receptors were gathered from a man in his sixties in good health.

This clonotype was found a few times. The gene calls are TRBV15 and TRBJ2-1; 13 nucleotides agree with TRBD2. Germline V gene lookup returns CDR1 LNHNV and CDR2 YYDKDF (reference sequence). Losses at the gene ends were 0 bases for V and 10 bases for J; bases not matched to a gene: 6. The CDR3 runs 16 residues. CDR3 DNA: TGTGCCACCAGCAGAGATGGACTAGCGGGGGTCCACGAGCAGTTCTTC. As protein: CATSRDGLAGVHEQFF.

The V and J genes are TRBV29-1 and TRBJ2-1; TRBD2 matches at 7 bases. Germline lookup yields CDR1 SQVTM and CDR2 ANQGSEA. The CDR3 runs to 14 residues. V dropped 7 bases and J dropped 6; count of bases not matched to a gene: 12. CDR3 region: CSARGTTRGNEQFF. The CDR3 DNA reads TGCAGCGCCCGGGGGACTACCCGGGGCAATGAGCAGTTCTTC.

This chain connects TRBV12-5 to TRBJ2-3, with 9 bases aligning to TRBD1. This CDR3 region has 15 residues. Trimming took 1 base from V and 2 from J; bases not matched to a gene: 1. Per germline, CDR1 LGHNT and CDR2 FRNRAP. The DNA for the CDR3 is TGTGCTAGTGGTTTGGGACAGGGGGTCACAGATACGCAGTATTTT. As protein: CASGLGQGVTDTQYF.

This clonotype was seen a few times. This chain uses TRBV7-2 with TRBJ2-3; D unclear. Trimming took off 5 bases at V and 6 bases at J, with 9 bases between the two ends. This CDR3 spans 12 amino acids. Germline V gene data show CDR1 as SGHTA and CDR2 as FQGNSA. The CDR3 nucleotides read TGTGCCAGCAGCCCCCGAGTCGATACGCAGTATTTT. It codes for CASSPRVDTQYF.

This clonotype was detected a few times. The chain links TRBV12-3 or TRBV12-4 to TRBJ2-7; maybe TRBD2 (6 bases). This CDR3 is built from 15 residues. Between the trimmed V and J ends, which lost 6 bases and 0 bases, there was a span of 15 bases. The CDR3 loop is CASSASWEASYEQYF. CDR3 in DNA: TGTGCCAGCAGCGCCTCATGGGAGGCCTCCTACGAGCAGTACTTC.

The J gene is TRBJ1-1, the V gene TRBV6-2 or TRBV6-3; possible D gene TRBD1, 5 bases. The V and J ends lost 6 bases and 7 bases respectively, with 12 bases between them. Germline V gene data show CDR1 as MNHEY and CDR2 as SVGEGT. This CDR3 is built from 12 residues. Here the CDR3 DNA reads TGTGCCAGCAGCAGGGCTTATAGTGAAGCTTTCTTT. Protein product: CASSRAYSEAFF.

The V gene is TRBV27, the J gene TRBJ2-7; TRBD2 matches 11 bases. The CDR3 covers 15 residues. V dropped 6 bases and J dropped 5; count of bases not matched to a gene: 9. Germline lookup yields CDR1 MNHEY and CDR2 SMNVEV (reference sequence). Here the CDR3 reads CASRPGLAVEDEQYF. CDR3 DNA sequence: TGTGCCAGCAGGCCGGGACTAGCGGTTGAGGACGAGCAGTACTTC.

The rearrangement uses TRBV6-2 or TRBV6-3 and TRBJ2-5, with 7 bases fitting TRBD1. This CDR3 spans 14 amino acids. Per germline, CDR1 MNHEY and CDR2 SVGEGT. After removal of 7 bases from V and 2 bases from J, the junction contained 7 bases not matched to a gene. The CDR3 nucleotides read TGTGCCAGCACCCCGGGACAGCCACAAGAGACCCAGTACTTC. Its translation is CASTPGQPQETQYF.

This chain links TRBV6-5 with TRBJ1-6; the D is unclear. CDR1 is MNHEY and CDR2 is SVGAGI in the germline V gene. The ends were cut back, 4 bases at V and 10 bases at J, with 14 bases in the middle. This CDR3 is built from 14 residues. In DNA, the CDR3 is TGTGCCAGCAGTTTCACCGGGAAGTACTCACCCCTCCACTTT. It codes for CASSFTGKYSPLHF.

The chain uses TRBV24-1 and TRBJ2-3, with a possible D match to TRBD2 (5 bases). CDR3 length: 13 amino acids. Trimming left V 1 base short and J 7 bases short, with 8 bases between. CDR1 and CDR2 from the germline V gene are KGHDR and SFDVKD. CDR3 coding DNA: TGTGCCACCAGTGATTTAGGAGGAAATACGCAGTATTTT. Its translation: CATSDLGGNTQYF.

V gene TRBV7-2 combines with J gene TRBJ1-1, with 7 bases lining up with TRBD1. The CDR3 loop spans 14 amino acids. Germline-derived CDR1 and CDR2 are SGHTA and FQGNSA. V dropped 4 bases and J dropped 0; count of bases not matched to a gene: 2. The CDR3 DNA sequence: TGTGCCAGCAGCTCCCAGGGGGTGAACACTGAAGCTTTCTTT. The encoded protein is CASSSQGVNTEAFF.

The gene calls are TRBV3-1 and TRBJ2-1; possibly TRBD1 for D (5 bases). Trimming removed 3 bases at V and 12 bases at J, with 12 bases between. The CDR3 runs 12 residues. Germline V lookup: CDR1 LGHDT, CDR2 YNNKEL (reference sequence). CDR3 loop: CASSQHQGGQFF. The CDR3 DNA reads TGTGCCAGCAGCCAGCATCAGGGTGGGCAGTTCTTC.

This clonotype was counted only a few times. The V gene is TRBV13, the J gene TRBJ2-7, with 10 bases identical to TRBD2. The CDR3 covers 15 residues. V lost 3 bases and J lost 4; bases outside the gene matches: 6. CDR1 and CDR2 (germline): PRHDT, FYEKMQ (reference sequence). The DNA for the CDR3 is TGTGCCAGCAGCTTCCCCAGGACTAGCGGTTACGAGCAGTACTTC. This gives the protein CASSFPRTSGYEQYF. Combining the CDR3 with reference TRBV13 and TRBJ2-7 gives the whole variable domain AAGVIQSPRHLIKEKRETATLKCYPIPRHDTVYWYQQGPGQDPQFLISFYEKMQSDKGSIPDRFSAQQFSDYHSELNMSSLELGDSALYFCASSFPRTSGYEQYFGPGTRLTVT.

The gene calls are TRBV2 and TRBJ2-6, with D tentatively TRBD2 (5 bases). The CDR3 is made up of 15 amino acids. Germline V gives CDR1 SNHLY, CDR2 FYNNEI. V lost 8 bases and J 0 bases, leaving 11 bases between the germline ends. CDR3 DNA sequence: TGTGCCAGCCTCCGGGAACCCTCTGGGGCCAACGTCCTGACTTTC. It is translated as CASLREPSGANVLTF.

V usage is TRBV18 and J usage is TRBJ2-5, with TRBD1 identical over 7 bases. The tail of the sequence fits TRBJ2-7 better, so the J call may be wrong. Looked up from germline, CDR1 is KGHSH and CDR2 is LQKENI. This CDR3 is built from 14 residues. CDR3 DNA: TGTGCCAGCTCTCGTGAGGGACAGAACTACGAGCAGTACTTC. Protein product: CASSREGQNYEQYF.

The gene calls are TRBV4-2 and TRBJ2-5, with D perhaps matching TRBD1 or TRBD2 (6 bases each). Gene TRBJ2-7 matches the end of the DNA better, so the J call may be wrong. CDR3 length equals 15 residues. Germline values: CDR1 LGHNA, CDR2 YNFKEQ. The CDR3 loop is CASSQARRGGGEQYF. DNA for the CDR3: TGTGCCAGCAGCCAAGCCCGCAGGGGAGGTGGCGAGCAGTACTTC.

The chain combines TRBV5-1 with TRBJ2-5; D is perhaps TRBD1 (5 bases). Trimming stripped 2 bases from V and 5 bases from J, with 16 bases between. The germline CDR1 and CDR2 sequences are SGHRS and YFSETQ. The CDR3 sequence is 15 residues long. In DNA form, the CDR3 reads TGCGCCAGCAGCTTATGGGGCCAGGGTCACGAGACCCAGTACTTC. Translated: CASSLWGQGHETQYF.

This clonotype has at least ten counts. The chain has TRBV7-9 and TRBJ2-1; D might be TRBD1 or TRBD2, each matching 5 bases. The CDR3 covers 17 residues. Trimming shortened V by 5 bases and J by 4 bases, and 21 bases separated the two germline ends. Looked up from germline, CDR1 is SEHNR and CDR2 is FQNEAQ (reference sequence). CDR3 in amino acids: CASSSGRDRPLYNEQFF. CDR3 in DNA: TGTGCCAGCAGCAGCGGACGGGACCGCCCCCTGTACAATGAGCAGTTCTTC.

The J gene is TRBJ1-2, the V gene TRBV28; D is perhaps TRBD1 (5 bases). V dropped 5 bases and J dropped 3 bases, with 16 bases sitting between them. Germline V gives CDR1 MDHEN, CDR2 SYDVKM. There are 15 residues in the CDR3. The CDR3 DNA follows: TGTGCCAGCAGTCCGGGACTAAGCGGGGACTATGGCTACACCTTC. Its protein is CASSPGLSGDYGYTF.

The table lists this clonotype with a few counts. The gene calls are TRBV7-2 and TRBJ2-7; 9 nucleotides agree with TRBD1. This CDR3 is 13 amino acids long. After removal of 6 bases from V and 4 bases from J, the junction contained 4 bases not matched to a gene. Germline V CDR1 and CDR2: SGHTA, FQGNSA. The CDR3 protein is CASSKDRGYEQYF. The CDR3 bases are TGTGCCAGCAGTAAGGACAGGGGTTACGAGCAGTACTTC.

The CDR3 spells CASSWIAGGLNEQFF. Here the CDR3 DNA reads TGTGCCAGCAGCTGGATAGCGGGAGGTCTTAATGAGCAGTTCTTC. The chain employs TRBV7-2 and TRBJ2-1; 10 nucleotides align to TRBD2. V lost 4 bases, J lost 7 bases, and 7 bases stayed unmatched. The CDR3 loop spans 15 amino acids. Germline values: CDR1 SGHTA, CDR2 FQGNSA.

This clonotype was counted many times. The rearrangement uses TRBV28 and TRBJ2-5, with a possible D match to TRBD1 (5 bases). Germline V lookup: CDR1 MDHEN, CDR2 SYDVKM. V was shortened by 3 bases and J by 4 bases, with 9 bases between the two germline ends. The length of the CDR3 is 13 residues. The CDR3 here is CASSLQRGETQYF. CDR3 DNA: TGTGCCAGCAGTTTGCAAAGGGGAGAGACCCAGTACTTC. The variable domain in full, with the rest retrieved from reference TRBV28 and TRBJ2-5, is DVKVTQSSRYLVKRTGEKVFLECVQDMDHENMFWYRQDPGLGLRLIYFSYDVKMKEKGDIPEGYSVSREKKERFSLILESASTNQTSMYLCASSLQRGETQYFGPGTRLLVL.

V usage is TRBV6-9 and J usage is TRBJ2-1; D might be TRBD2 (6 bases). In germline, CDR1 is MNHGY, CDR2 SVAAGI. Deletions cut 9 bases from V and 5 bases from J, with 11 bases between. The CDR3 length is 12 residues. The CDR3 here is CARLAGNNEQFF. DNA for the CDR3: TGTGCCAGGCTGGCGGGGAACAATGAGCAGTTCTTC.

The rearrangement uses TRBV9 and TRBJ2-3; D unclear. Germline CDR1 is SGDLS and CDR2 is YYNGEE. Between the trimmed V and J ends, which lost 3 bases and 2 bases, there was a span of 7 bases. This CDR3 region has 13 residues. CDR3: CASSGSPTDTQYF. Written as DNA, the CDR3 is TGTGCCAGCAGCGGGAGCCCCACAGATACGCAGTATTTT.

The J gene is TRBJ1-1, the V gene TRBV7-8, with D possibly TRBD1 on 6 matching bases. V gave up 0 bases and J gave up 9 bases, with 11 bases separating them. In germline, CDR1 is SGHVS, CDR2 FQNEAQ. CDR3 size: 13 residues. In DNA form, the CDR3 reads TGTGCCAGCAGCTTAGCGACGGGGGCAAAAGCTTTCTTT. Translating gives CASSLATGAKAFF.

CDR3 residues: CASERDRTSGANVLTF. Written as DNA, the CDR3 is TGTGCCAGTGAGCGGGACAGGACCTCTGGGGCCAACGTCCTGACTTTC. This chain links TRBV5-4 with TRBJ2-6; TRBD1 might be the D (8 bases). The V and J ends lost 8 bases and 0 bases respectively, with 15 bases between them. This CDR3 contains 16 residues. Looked up from germline, CDR1 is SGHNT and CDR2 is YYREEE (reference sequence).

V is TRBV3-1 and J is TRBJ1-2; D not certain. V dropped 3 bases and J dropped 4 bases, with 12 bases sitting between them. CDR3 length: 14 amino acids. The germline CDR1 and CDR2 sequences are LGHDT and YNNKEL (reference sequence). The CDR3 spells CASSQSRASYGYTF. The DNA for the CDR3 is TGTGCCAGCAGCCAGTCCCGGGCCAGCTATGGCTACACCTTC.

The chain uses TRBV4-2 and TRBJ1-2; D remains ambiguous. Germline CDR1 LGHNA, CDR2 YNFKEQ. CDR3 length: 13 amino acids. The germline V and J ends were trimmed by 3 bases and 3 bases, with 8 bases remaining between them. This CDR3 is CASSHMSYYGYTF. In DNA, the CDR3 is TGTGCCAGCAGCCATATGTCCTACTATGGCTACACCTTC.

The CDR3 region has the DNA TGTGCCAGCAGCCAACGGACAGAACACAATGAGCAGTTCTTC. Translated, it gives CASSQRTEHNEQFF. The rearrangement uses TRBV3-1 and TRBJ2-1; tentatively, D is TRBD1 (6 bases). CDR1 and CDR2 from the germline V gene are LGHDT and YNNKEL (reference sequence). The V gene lost 2 bases and the J gene lost 5 bases, with 10 bases spanning the gap. The CDR3 runs 14 residues.

The J gene is TRBJ2-4, the V gene TRBV11-2; D may be TRBD2 (5 bases). Germline V lookup: CDR1 SGHAT, CDR2 FQNNGV. The V gene lost 3 bases and the J gene lost 8 bases, with 8 bases spanning the gap. The CDR3 is 12 residues long. CDR3 region: CASSFSGDIQYF. The CDR3 nucleotides are TGTGCCAGCAGCTTCTCCGGGGACATTCAGTACTTC.

This clonotype has a single count. This chain joins TRBV19 and TRBJ2-1; no clear D gene. CDR1 is LNHDA and CDR2 is SQIVND in the germline V gene (reference sequence). Trimming cost V 1 base and J 6 bases, with 10 bases left between them. The CDR3 is 14 residues long. The CDR3 sequence is CASSIGLNSNEQFF. The CDR3 DNA follows: TGTGCCAGTAGTATAGGCCTAAACAGCAATGAGCAGTTCTTC. The complete variable domain, with remaining parts taken from reference TRBV19 and TRBJ2-1, reads DGGITQSPKYLFRKEGQNVTLSCEQNLNHDAMYWYRQDPGQGLRLIYYSQIVNDFQKGDIAEGYSVSREKKESFPLTVTSAQKNPTAFYLCASSIGLNSNEQFFGPGTRLTVL.